This T cell receptor (beta chain) originates from a study of cytomegalovirus exposure and HLA in healthy donors. Study results and limitations: The study recorded 160 or so TCR beta chains that were cytomegalovirus-associated. It was shown in a later analysis that HLA-associated TCR beta chains were more clonally expanded than other, equally common chains.

The PCR made use of 60 Vbeta and 13 Jbeta primers. Sequencing used immunoSEQ multiplex PCR; TCRdb keeps in-frame clones, though not all of them. The repertoire holds roughly 150,000 clones, with about 75% as singletons. Trimming shortened V by 1 base and J by 9 bases, and 18 bases separated the two germline ends. Per the germline V gene, CDR1 is SGHVS and CDR2 is FNYEAQ. The CDR3 length is 15 residues. To note about this clone: No antigen is known for it.

The specimen was PBMCs. The receptor was derived from a man aged 25 to 45 in good health and CMV-seronegative. This chain links TRBV7-6 with TRBJ2-5; TRBD2 is a possible D gene (5 bases). CDR3 sequence: CASSLDHGVEEAQYF. CDR3 coding DNA: TGTGCCAGCAGCTTAGATCACGGGGTTGAGGAGGCCCAGTACTTC.